The 19 T cell receptor beta chains below come from one sample, sequenced in a study of human T cells and chemical hapten exposure. TCRdb redid the calling of the RACE reads with MiXCR, one entry per CDR3 protein. The table records about 340,000 distinct CDR3 sequences, around 6.9% of them present only once. Time point of the sample: patch test 1, 2 weeks after DPC sensitization. Treatment meaning: therapeutic diphenylcyclopropenone sensitization with weekly scalp DPC. Sequences were derived from whole blood, sampled in connection with sensitization to the hapten diphenylcyclopropenone (DPC). Receptors originate from a woman aged 18-35 years with alopecia areata. Some clones in this sample may be carry-over from other donors' samples.

This clonotype was counted ten times or more. V usage is TRBV4-2 and J usage is TRBJ2-3, with D possibly TRBD2 on 5 matching bases. This CDR3 is 15 amino acids long. Germline CDR1 and CDR2: LGHNA and YNFKEQ. Trimming shortened V by 0 bases and J by 3 bases, and 10 bases separated the two germline ends. The chain's CDR3 is CASSQDRGGTDTQYF. For the CDR3, the DNA is TGTGCCAGCAGCCAAGATCGAGGAGGTACAGATACGCAGTATTTT.

This clonotype showed up many times. The CDR3 DNA follows: TGTGCCAGCAGTTACACCGGGACTAGCGGCCCAGATACGCAGTATTTT. Protein: CASSYTGTSGPDTQYF. J is TRBJ2-3 and V is TRBV6-5; TRBD2 aligns across 11 bases. This CDR3 is 16 amino acids long. The germline V gene has CDR1 MNHEY and CDR2 SVGAGI. Trimming cost V 2 bases and J 4 bases; bases outside gene matches: 5.

This clonotype has at least ten counts. This rearrangement joins TRBV29-1 to TRBJ2-1; D not certain. This CDR3 region has 13 residues. Germline CDR1 and CDR2: SQVTM and ANQGSEA. The V end was cut by 2 bases, the J end by 5 bases, with 10 bases between. The CDR3 protein is CSVERWEDNEQFF. The DNA for the CDR3 is TGCAGCGTTGAACGGTGGGAAGACAATGAGCAGTTCTTC.

This clonotype was detected ten times or more. The J gene is TRBJ2-1, the V gene TRBV4-2; D is unresolved. CDR1 and CDR2 from the germline V gene are LGHNA and YNFKEQ. There are 14 residues in the CDR3. The germline V and J ends were trimmed by 1 base and 6 bases, with 10 bases remaining between them. The CDR3 DNA follows: TGTGCCAGCAGCCAAGGCCCAGGAACCAATGAGCAGTTCTTC. Amino acid sequence: CASSQGPGTNEQFF.

This clonotype was picked up a small number of times. This rearrangement joins TRBV7-2 to TRBJ2-2; 8 bases line up with TRBD2. This CDR3 region has 15 residues. Germline CDR1 and CDR2: SGHTA and FQGNSA. The V and J ends lost 5 bases and 6 bases, in that order; junction bases with no gene match: 8. The CDR3: CASSTGLARPGELFF. For the CDR3, the DNA is TGTGCCAGCAGCACAGGACTAGCAAGGCCCGGGGAGCTGTTTTTT.

This clonotype has a count of ten or more. The rearrangement links TRBV10-3 to TRBJ2-7; D is possibly TRBD2 (6 bases). CDR1 is ENHRY, CDR2 SYGVKD, per germline. V lost 3 bases and J lost 9, with 9 bases in between. This CDR3 spans 11 amino acids. The CDR3 sequence: CAISDLGGQYF. The CDR3 nucleotides read TGTGCCATCAGTGACTTGGGGGGGCAGTACTTC.

V and J are TRBV6-5 and TRBJ1-5; D is perhaps TRBD1 (5 bases). The CDR3 extends over 15 amino acids. From germline, CDR1 is MNHEY and CDR2 SVGAGI. Trimming shortened V by 0 bases and J by 7 bases, and 13 bases separated the two germline ends. The CDR3 spells CASSYSQGSGQPQHF. CDR3 nucleotides: TGTGCCAGCAGTTACTCTCAGGGATCAGGGCAGCCCCAGCATTTT.

This clonotype has only a few counts. This rearrangement joins TRBV27 to TRBJ1-3; 10 nucleotides match TRBD1. This CDR3 is 16 amino acids long. Germline assignment: CDR1 MNHEY and CDR2 SMNVEV (reference sequence). V lost 6 bases and J lost 4; bases outside the gene matches: 9. This CDR3 reads CASSLTGGAFGNTIYF. DNA of the CDR3: TGTGCCAGCAGCCTGACAGGGGGCGCGTTCGGAAACACCATATATTTT.

This clonotype was seen many times. The chain couples TRBV6-1 to TRBJ1-1, with D hard to call. This CDR3 comprises 13 residues. With 4 bases removed from V and 1 base from J, the gap between germline ends came to 7 bases. Germline CDR1 and CDR2: MNHNS and SASEGT. DNA of the CDR3: TGTGCCAGCAGTGGTCAGGCGAACACTGAAGCTTTCTTT. As protein: CASSGQANTEAFF.

This clonotype was detected only a few times. The rearrangement uses TRBV20-1 and TRBJ2-4; D gene ambiguous. This CDR3 is built from 13 residues. Germline V gene data show CDR1 as DFQATT and CDR2 as SNEGSKA (reference sequence). V was pared by 6 bases and J by 3 bases, with 12 bases between. CDR3 coding DNA: TGCAGTGCCGGAAAATTGGGCAAAAACATTCAGTACTTC. Protein product: CSAGKLGKNIQYF.

The chain uses TRBV3-1 and TRBJ2-1; 10 bases fit TRBD2. The CDR3 spans 15 residues. V was clipped by 1 base and J by 8 bases; unmatched bases: 5. From germline, CDR1 is LGHDT and CDR2 YNNKEL (reference sequence). CDR3 residues: CASSQGPSGGYEQFF. The CDR3 DNA follows: TGTGCCAGCAGCCAAGGCCCTAGCGGGGGCTATGAGCAGTTCTTC.

The sample holds many counts of this clonotype. V usage is TRBV5-6 and J usage is TRBJ2-2, with 8 bases lining up with TRBD1. V shed 2 bases and J 4 bases; nucleotides not matched to a gene: 10. CDR3 size: 17 residues. CDR1 is SGHDT and CDR2 is YYEEEE in the germline V gene. This chain's CDR3 is CASSLDRGTGSTGELFF. For the CDR3, the DNA is TGTGCCAGCAGCTTAGATCGGGGGACAGGATCCACCGGGGAGCTGTTTTTT.

This chain links TRBV6-1 with TRBJ1-5; maybe TRBD1 (5 bases). Trimming cost V 4 bases and J 4 bases, with 11 bases left between them. The CDR3 totals 14 residues. CDR1 and CDR2 (germline): MNHNS, SASEGT. CDR3: CASSAQGGNQPQHF. The CDR3 region has the DNA TGTGCCAGCAGTGCGCAGGGAGGGAATCAGCCCCAGCATTTT.

Only a few counts were recorded for this clonotype. The V gene is TRBV28, the J gene TRBJ1-5, with no clear D. Germline V gene sequence: CDR1 MDHEN, CDR2 SYDVKM. This CDR3 region has 14 residues. The V and J ends lost 3 bases and 3 bases respectively, with 9 bases between them. The CDR3 coding sequence is TGTGCCAGCAGTTTTGGACGGAACAATCAGCCCCAGCATTTT. Protein sequence: CASSFGRNNQPQHF.

This clonotype appeared a few times. This chain joins TRBV27 and TRBJ1-6; a possible D gene is TRBD1 (5 bases). In germline, CDR1 is MNHEY, CDR2 SMNVEV (reference sequence). Trimming left V 2 bases short and J 8 bases short, with 19 bases between. The CDR3 totals 17 residues. CDR3 protein: CASSLKGPHVGDSPLHF. The CDR3 DNA reads as TGTGCCAGCAGTTTAAAAGGTCCACACGTAGGGGATTCACCCCTCCACTTT.

This clonotype was recorded a few times. The chain employs TRBV12-3 or TRBV12-4 and TRBJ1-1; TRBD1 aligns across 9 bases. The CDR3 spans 14 residues. Trimming at V came to 5 bases and at J to 7 bases, leaving 8 bases not matched to a gene. This CDR3 reads CASSTHRGLLEAFF. CDR3 DNA: TGTGCCAGCAGTACCCACAGGGGGCTACTTGAAGCTTTCTTT.

In its sample, this clonotype was seen many times. The chain employs TRBV9 and TRBJ1-1; D ambiguous. CDR1 is SGDLS, CDR2 YYNGEE, per germline. The CDR3 covers 14 residues. The V and J ends lost 0 bases and 0 bases respectively, with 6 bases between them. The CDR3 DNA reads as TGTGCCAGCAGCGTAGGCATAGTGAACACTGAAGCTTTCTTT. As protein: CASSVGIVNTEAFF.

This clonotype occurred a few times. This chain uses TRBV6-5 with TRBJ1-2, with TRBD1 identical over 8 bases. Trimming removed 9 bases from V and 4 bases from J; junction bases left unmatched: 7. The CDR3 is 13 amino acids. The germline V gene encodes CDR1 MNHEY and CDR2 SVGAGI. CDR3 bases: TGTGCCAGTACCAGGGGGCAATTCTATGGCTACACCTTC. Amino acids: CASTRGQFYGYTF.

This clonotype was observed at least ten times. The chain recombines TRBV6-5 with TRBJ2-3; tentative D call: TRBD2 (6 bases). From germline, CDR1 is MNHEY and CDR2 SVGAGI. The CDR3 spans 12 residues. V lost 2 bases, J lost 9 bases, and 9 bases lay in between. CDR3 loop: CASSYGGGTQYF. In DNA, the CDR3 is TGTGCCAGCAGTTACGGTGGGGGGACGCAGTATTTT.